These 22 T cell receptor beta chains were all obtained from the same sample, sequenced in a study of blood T cell repertoires in COVID-19. The repertoire was sequenced with immunoSEQ multiplex PCR; TCRdb's copy has only in-frame clones and lacks some. The sample lists about 380,000 clones; around 85% were seen once. Sequencing was done on a sample of peripheral blood. The receptors originated from a woman younger than 35 with acute or convalescent COVID-19.

This clone has just one count. The chain has TRBV5-1 and TRBJ1-2; 7 bases are shared with TRBD1. Losses at the gene ends were 4 bases for V and 7 bases for J; bases not matched to a gene: 13. There are 15 residues in the CDR3. The germline V gene encodes CDR1 SGHRS and CDR2 YFSETQ. CDR3 DNA sequence: TGCGCCAGCAGCCCGTCCTCGACAGGGACCGCTGGCTACACCTTC. This gives the protein CASSPSSTGTAGYTF.

In this sample, this clone turned up a few times. The CDR3 nucleotides read TGCGCCAGCAGCTTGCCGAACAGGGGCGTCGACTATGGCTACACCTTC. Protein product: CASSLPNRGVDYGYTF. V gene TRBV5-1 combines with J gene TRBJ1-2, with 7 bases matching TRBD1. J lost 3 bases, V lost 1 base, and 9 bases had no gene match. This CDR3 is 16 amino acids long. Germline V CDR1 and CDR2: SGHRS, YFSETQ. The whole variable domain, filled in from reference TRBV5-1 and TRBJ1-2, reads KAGVTQTPRYLIKTRGQQVTLSCSPISGHRSVSWYQQTPGQGLQFLFEYFSETQRNKGNFPGRFSGRQFSNSRSEMNVSTLELGDSALYLCASSLPNRGVDYGYTFGSGTRLTVV.

This clone was observed a few times. The V and J genes are TRBV5-5 and TRBJ1-4; D is unresolved. The CDR3 has 15 residues. V lost 2 bases, J lost 6 bases, and 14 bases lay in between. Germline V lookup: CDR1 SGHKS, CDR2 YYEKEE (reference sequence). The CDR3 loop reads CASSLEGGKYEKLFF. The CDR3 DNA reads as TGTGCCAGCAGCTTAGAGGGCGGAAAATATGAAAAACTGTTTTTT.

This sequence joins TRBV6-5 and TRBJ1-2, with unresolved D. Trimming removed 5 bases at V and 8 bases at J, with 9 bases between. There are 11 residues in the CDR3. CDR1 is MNHEY and CDR2 is SVGAGI in the germline V gene. CDR3 protein: CASSREGGYTF. Here the CDR3 DNA reads TGTGCCAGCAGTCGGGAGGGCGGCTACACCTTC.

The chain combines TRBV19 with TRBJ1-2, with D perhaps matching TRBD1 (6 bases). The V gene's germline CDR1 is LNHDA and CDR2 SQIVND (reference sequence). CDR3 length: 14 residues. V dropped 1 base and J dropped 4 bases, with 10 bases sitting between them. For the CDR3, the DNA is TGTGCCAGTAGTATAGGTACAGGGCCCTATGGCTACACCTTC. Its protein product is CASSIGTGPYGYTF.

The rearrangement joins TRBV9 to TRBJ2-1; D unresolved. The CDR3 runs to 15 residues. Per germline, CDR1 SGDLS and CDR2 YYNGEE. Trimming cost V 4 bases and J 0 bases, with 11 bases left between them. CDR3: CASSSDPSSYNEQFF. CDR3 in DNA: TGTGCCAGCAGCTCTGATCCTAGCTCCTACAATGAGCAGTTCTTC.

This chain links TRBV27 with TRBJ2-7; TRBD1 aligns across 8 bases. V was clipped by 4 bases and J by 2 bases; unmatched bases: 10. Germline CDR1 is MNHEY and CDR2 is SMNVEV (reference sequence). The CDR3 contains 16 residues. The CDR3 DNA follows: TGTGCCAGCAGTTGGGTTGGACAGGGCACGCCCTACGAGCAGTACTTC. Translating it yields CASSWVGQGTPYEQYF.

This chain joins TRBV11-2 and TRBJ1-5; D may be TRBD1 (6 bases). Germline values: CDR1 SGHAT, CDR2 FQNNGV. Trimming took off 4 bases at V and 0 bases at J, with 10 bases between the two ends. The CDR3 is 15 amino acids. CDR3 residues: CASSSTGDSNQPQHF. CDR3 nucleotide sequence: TGTGCCAGCAGCTCGACAGGTGATAGCAATCAGCCCCAGCATTTT.

DNA for the CDR3: TGTGCCAGCAGGGACACAAGACATTTTAGCAATCAGCCCCAGCATTTT. It encodes CASRDTRHFSNQPQHF. The chain links TRBV5-6 to TRBJ1-5, with D perhaps matching TRBD1 (5 bases). CDR1 is SGHDT and CDR2 is YYEEEE in the germline V gene. Between the trimmed V and J ends, which lost 5 bases and 0 bases, there was a span of 15 bases. The CDR3 is made up of 16 amino acids.

The rearrangement uses TRBV3-1 (or the pseudogene TRBV3-2) and TRBJ1-1; weak D call: TRBD1 (5 bases). CDR3 length: 14 amino acids. CDR1 is LGHDT and CDR2 is YNNKEL in the germline V gene (reference sequence). V lost 4 bases, J lost 3 bases, and 12 bases lay in between. CDR3 sequence (DNA): TGTGCCAGCAGCCCTTTAGGGGAGGACACTGAAGCTTTCTTT. This encodes CASSPLGEDTEAFF.

The chain couples TRBV14 to TRBJ1-4, with 11 bases fitting TRBD1. V shed 4 bases and J 7 bases; nucleotides not matched to a gene: 5. Per the germline V gene, CDR1 is SGHDN and CDR2 is FVKESK. The CDR3 contains 15 residues. CDR3 residues: CASSPRTGGREKLFF. The CDR3 DNA reads TGTGCCAGCAGCCCGCGGACAGGGGGCCGTGAAAAACTGTTTTTT.

V is TRBV6-5 and J is TRBJ2-3; 9 bases align to TRBD2. J lost 2 bases, V lost 10 bases, and 7 bases had no gene match. This CDR3 region has 14 residues. Germline V gene lookup returns CDR1 MNHEY and CDR2 SVGAGI. The CDR3 sequence: CANGGLAHTDTQYF. DNA for the CDR3: TGTGCCAACGGAGGACTAGCGCACACAGATACGCAGTATTTT.

The chain joins TRBV14 to TRBJ2-5; TRBD1 matches at 9 bases. Germline trimming cut 3 bases from V and 4 bases from J; bases unmatched to any gene: 6. The CDR3 has 15 amino acids. CDR1 and CDR2 (germline): SGHDN, FVKESK. The CDR3 sequence: CASSQTGTGRETQYF. Here the CDR3 DNA reads TGTGCCAGCAGCCAGACAGGGACAGGGAGAGAGACCCAGTACTTC.

CDR3 sequence (DNA): TGTGCCTGGAGGACGGGGTGGGGCTATGGCTACACCTTC. Amino acids: CAWRTGWGYGYTF. The V call is TRBV30, the J call TRBJ1-2; unclear D gene. Trimming cost V 3 bases and J 4 bases, with 12 bases left between them. This CDR3 spans 13 amino acids. CDR1 is GTSNPN, CDR2 SVGIG, per germline (reference sequence).

This clone showed up just once. This chain joins TRBV2 and TRBJ1-3; D is unclear. The CDR3 totals 14 residues. The V end lost 3 bases, the J end lost 1 base, and 7 bases lay between the germline ends. The germline V gene has CDR1 SNHLY and CDR2 FYNNEI. CDR3 nucleotide sequence: TGTGCCAGCAGTGAGAGCAAGTCTGGAAACACCATATATTTT. Translating it yields CASSESKSGNTIYF.

V usage is TRBV7-9 and J usage is TRBJ2-1; 11 bases match TRBD2. The J segment lost 8 bases and the V segment lost 3 bases, leaving 6 bases of the junction unmatched. This CDR3 has 15 residues. The germline gives CDR1 SEHNR, CDR2 FQNEAQ (reference sequence). The CDR3 loop reads CASSFVTSGSDEQFF. The CDR3 coding sequence is TGTGCCAGCAGCTTTGTAACTAGCGGGAGCGATGAGCAGTTCTTC. Complete variable domain (other parts from reference TRBV7-9 and TRBJ2-1): DTGVSQNPRHKITKRGQNVTFRCDPISEHNRLYWYRQTLGQGPEFLTYFQNEAQLEKSRLLSDRFSAERPKGSFSTLEIQRTEQGDSAMYLCASSFVTSGSDEQFFGPGTRLTVL.

The chain has TRBV14 and TRBJ1-5; D not resolved. V dropped 10 bases and J dropped 9 bases, with 19 bases sitting between them. The CDR3 has 13 amino acids. CDR1 SGHDN and CDR2 FVKESK come from the germline V gene. The CDR3 sequence: CATTEDTIPPQHF. CDR3 DNA: TGTGCCACCACGGAGGATACCATTCCGCCCCAGCATTTT.

J is TRBJ2-4 and V is TRBV18; TRBD2 agrees at 12 bases. The V and J ends lost 3 bases and 7 bases, in that order; junction bases with no gene match: 7. The CDR3 loop spans 16 amino acids. Germline V gives CDR1 KGHSH, CDR2 LQKENI. CDR3 sequence: CASSPPSGGGLNIQYF. CDR3 coding DNA: TGTGCCAGCTCACCCCCTAGCGGGGGGGGATTGAACATTCAGTACTTC.

The rearrangement uses TRBV5-1 and TRBJ1-6; D remains ambiguous. This CDR3 comprises 16 residues. V was clipped by 1 base and J by 0 bases, with 8 bases between them. Per germline, CDR1 SGHRS and CDR2 YFSETQ. DNA for the CDR3: TGCGCCAGCAGCTTGACCGAGAGCTCCTATAATTCACCCCTCCACTTT. Protein: CASSLTESSYNSPLHF.

The chain employs TRBV19 and TRBJ1-5, with a weak D call TRBD1 (5 bases). The CDR3 runs to 16 residues. Germline values: CDR1 LNHDA, CDR2 SQIVND (reference sequence). Trimming removed 2 bases at V and 1 base at J, with 12 bases between. This chain's CDR3 is CASSIRRGGSNQPQHF. The DNA for the CDR3 is TGTGCCAGTAGTATAAGGCGGGGGGGAAGCAATCAGCCCCAGCATTTT. Looking up the rest from reference TRBV19 and TRBJ1-5 gives the full variable domain: DGGITQSPKYLFRKEGQNVTLSCEQNLNHDAMYWYRQDPGQGLRLIYYSQIVNDFQKGDIAEGYSVSREKKESFPLTVTSAQKNPTAFYLCASSIRRGGSNQPQHFGDGTRLSIL.

J is TRBJ1-6 and V is TRBV30; no definite D call. This CDR3 contains 15 residues. V was cut by 3 bases and J by 0 bases, with 9 bases left in between. Per the germline V gene, CDR1 is GTSNPN and CDR2 is SVGIG (reference sequence). As DNA, the CDR3 is TGTGCCTGGAGGTTTCGGAGCTCCTATAATTCACCCCTCCACTTT. This sequence encodes CAWRFRSSYNSPLHF.

This clone occurred a few times. The chain employs TRBV7-2 and TRBJ1-3; D is perhaps TRBD1 (6 bases). Per germline, CDR1 SGHTA and CDR2 FQGNSA. Trimming stripped 5 bases from V and 0 bases from J, with 14 bases between. This CDR3 has 16 amino acids. CDR3 DNA: TGTGCCAGCAGCCTGACAGGCAGTTTCTCTGGAAACACCATATATTTT. This codes for CASSLTGSFSGNTIYF.